This TCR beta chain was identified during a study of OX40 agonist ivuxolimab in advanced cancers. Study-wide background: Those treated in dose escalation had hepatocellular carcinoma, melanoma, renal cell cancer or head and neck cancer. Males comprised 82.7% of the group, whose mean age was roughly 60 years (range about 20 to 90).

A note on this clone: What it recognizes is unknown.

V lost 3 bases, J lost 10 bases, and 3 bases stayed unmatched. The CDR3 extends over 13 amino acids. Germline CDR1 SGHTA, CDR2 FQGTGA. Whole-study findings and limits: Partial responders receiving 0.1-3.0 mg/kg showed among the lowest clonal expansion.

Autoimmune disease history or systemic immunosuppression excluded patients. The method was immunoSEQ multiplex PCR; TCRdb's version includes in-frame clones alone and lacks a portion of them. This table holds around 55,000 clones, about nine tenths found once. V gene TRBV7-3 combines with J gene TRBJ2-1, with 10 bases aligning to TRBD2. The sequences come from CD4+ or CD8+ T cells sorted from blood, collected in a trial of the OX40 agonist ivuxolimab. The source is an adult with an advanced solid tumor such as melanoma, head and neck, liver or kidney cancer. As DNA, the CDR3 is TGTGCCAGCAGCTTTAGCGGGAGGACCGAGCAGTTCTTC. Residues: CASSFSGRTEQFF.